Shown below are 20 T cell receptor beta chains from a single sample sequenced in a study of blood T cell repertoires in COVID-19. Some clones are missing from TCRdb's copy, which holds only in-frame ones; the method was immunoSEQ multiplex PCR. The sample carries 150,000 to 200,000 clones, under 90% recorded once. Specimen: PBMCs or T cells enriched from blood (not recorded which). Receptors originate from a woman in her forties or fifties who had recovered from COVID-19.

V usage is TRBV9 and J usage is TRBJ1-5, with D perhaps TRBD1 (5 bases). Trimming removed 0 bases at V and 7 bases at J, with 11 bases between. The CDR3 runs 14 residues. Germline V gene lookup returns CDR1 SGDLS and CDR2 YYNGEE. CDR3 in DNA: TGTGCCAGCAGCGTAGGCAGAACAGGCCAGCCCCAGCATTTT. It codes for CASSVGRTGQPQHF.

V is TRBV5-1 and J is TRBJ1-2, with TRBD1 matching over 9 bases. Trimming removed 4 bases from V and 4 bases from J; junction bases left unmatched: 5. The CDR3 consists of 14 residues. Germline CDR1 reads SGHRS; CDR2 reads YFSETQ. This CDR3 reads CASSGEGQGYGYTF. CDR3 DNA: TGCGCCAGCAGCGGGGAGGGACAGGGCTATGGCTACACCTTC.

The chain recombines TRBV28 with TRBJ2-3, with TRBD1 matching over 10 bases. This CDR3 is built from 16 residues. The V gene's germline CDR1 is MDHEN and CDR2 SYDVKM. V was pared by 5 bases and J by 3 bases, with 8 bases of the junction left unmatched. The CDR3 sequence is CASSIPGQGITDTQYF. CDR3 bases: TGTGCCAGCAGTATCCCGGGACAGGGGATTACAGATACGCAGTATTTT.

The CDR3 sequence: CASSLGLAGHNEQFF. The CDR3 DNA follows: TGCGCCAGCAGCTTGGGGCTAGCGGGGCACAATGAGCAGTTCTTC. The V gene is TRBV5-1, the J gene TRBJ2-1, with 9 bases aligning to TRBD2. This CDR3 has 15 residues. Trimming removed 0 bases from V and 5 bases from J; junction bases left unmatched: 3. Germline V lookup: CDR1 SGHRS, CDR2 YFSETQ.

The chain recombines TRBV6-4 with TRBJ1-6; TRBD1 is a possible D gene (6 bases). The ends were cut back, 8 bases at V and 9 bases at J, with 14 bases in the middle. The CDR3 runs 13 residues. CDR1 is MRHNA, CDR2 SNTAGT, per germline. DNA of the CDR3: TGTGCCAGCGAACAGGGTATCGGTTCACCCCTCCACTTT. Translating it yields CASEQGIGSPLHF.

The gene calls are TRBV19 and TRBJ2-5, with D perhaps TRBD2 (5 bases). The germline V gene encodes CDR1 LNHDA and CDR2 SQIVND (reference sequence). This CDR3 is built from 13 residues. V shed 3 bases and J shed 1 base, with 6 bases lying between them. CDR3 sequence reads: CASSMRVQETQYF. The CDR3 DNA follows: TGTGCCAGTAGTATGCGGGTCCAAGAGACCCAGTACTTC.

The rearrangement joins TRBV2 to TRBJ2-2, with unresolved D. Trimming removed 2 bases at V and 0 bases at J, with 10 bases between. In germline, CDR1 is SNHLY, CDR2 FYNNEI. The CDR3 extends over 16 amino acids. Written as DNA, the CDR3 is TGTGCCAGCAGTGAACGTCGAACAGCGAACACCGGGGAGCTGTTTTTT. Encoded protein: CASSERRTANTGELFF.

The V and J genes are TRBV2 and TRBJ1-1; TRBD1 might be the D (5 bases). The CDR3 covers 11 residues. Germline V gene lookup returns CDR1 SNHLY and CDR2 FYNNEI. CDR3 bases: TGTGTCATCCAGGGTAACACTGAAGCTTTCTTT. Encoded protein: CVIQGNTEAFF.

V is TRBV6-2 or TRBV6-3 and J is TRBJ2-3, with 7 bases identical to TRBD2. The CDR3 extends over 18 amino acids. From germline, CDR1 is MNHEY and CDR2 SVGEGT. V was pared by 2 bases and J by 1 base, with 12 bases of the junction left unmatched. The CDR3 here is CASSYLAGASMGTDTQYF. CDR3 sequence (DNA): TGTGCCAGCAGTTACCTTGCGGGAGCTAGTATGGGCACAGATACGCAGTATTTT.

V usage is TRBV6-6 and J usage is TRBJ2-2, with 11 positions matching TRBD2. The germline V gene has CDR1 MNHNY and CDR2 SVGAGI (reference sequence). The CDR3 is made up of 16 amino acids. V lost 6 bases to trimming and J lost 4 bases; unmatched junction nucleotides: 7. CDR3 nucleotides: TGTGCCAGCAGCCCTACTAGCGGGGGACTCACCGGGGAGCTGTTTTTT. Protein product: CASSPTSGGLTGELFF.

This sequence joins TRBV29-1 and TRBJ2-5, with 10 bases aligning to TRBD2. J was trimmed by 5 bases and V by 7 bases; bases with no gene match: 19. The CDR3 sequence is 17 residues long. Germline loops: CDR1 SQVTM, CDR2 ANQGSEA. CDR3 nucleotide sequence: TGCAGCGCGATGGGGGGAAAACCGGGACTAGCGAGGGAGACCCAGTACTTC. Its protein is CSAMGGKPGLARETQYF.

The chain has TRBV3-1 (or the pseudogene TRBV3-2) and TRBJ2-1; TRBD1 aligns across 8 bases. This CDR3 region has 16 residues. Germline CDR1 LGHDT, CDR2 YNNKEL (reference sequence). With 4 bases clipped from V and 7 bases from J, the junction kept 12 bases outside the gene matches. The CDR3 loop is CASSPSGDRGGNEQFF. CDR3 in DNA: TGTGCCAGCAGCCCGTCGGGAGACAGGGGTGGGAATGAGCAGTTCTTC.

The CDR3 region is CAISRQGNYGYTF. For the CDR3, the DNA is TGTGCCATCAGTCGACAGGGGAATTATGGCTACACCTTC. The chain carries TRBV10-3 and TRBJ1-2; 8 bases agree with TRBD1. V was clipped by 5 bases and J by 5 bases; unmatched bases: 4. There are 13 residues in the CDR3. CDR1 and CDR2 from the germline V gene are ENHRY and SYGVKD.

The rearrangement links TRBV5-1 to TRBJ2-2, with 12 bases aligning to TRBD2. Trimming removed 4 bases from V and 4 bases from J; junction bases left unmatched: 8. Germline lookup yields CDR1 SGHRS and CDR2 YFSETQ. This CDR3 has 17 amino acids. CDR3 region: CASSVYLAGGPTGELFF. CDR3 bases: TGCGCCAGCAGCGTGTATCTAGCGGGGGGGCCCACCGGGGAGCTGTTTTTT.

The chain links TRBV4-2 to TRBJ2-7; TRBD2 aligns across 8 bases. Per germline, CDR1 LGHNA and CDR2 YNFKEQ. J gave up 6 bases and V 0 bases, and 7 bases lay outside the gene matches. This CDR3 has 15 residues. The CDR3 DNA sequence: TGTGCCAGCAGCCAAGATCGGGGGGGGCGGGCCGAGCAGTACTTC. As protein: CASSQDRGGRAEQYF.

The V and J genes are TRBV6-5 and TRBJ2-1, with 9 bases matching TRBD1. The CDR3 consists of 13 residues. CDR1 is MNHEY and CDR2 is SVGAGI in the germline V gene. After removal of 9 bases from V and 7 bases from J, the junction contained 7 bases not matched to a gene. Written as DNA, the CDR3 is TGTGCCAGTGAACGGGACAGGGCAAATGAGCAGTTCTTC. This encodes CASERDRANEQFF.

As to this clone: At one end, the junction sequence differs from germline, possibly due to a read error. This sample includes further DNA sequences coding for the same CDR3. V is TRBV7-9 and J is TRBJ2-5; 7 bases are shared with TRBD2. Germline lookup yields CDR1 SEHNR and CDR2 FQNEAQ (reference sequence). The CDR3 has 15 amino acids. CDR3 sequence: CASSFSGSEEETQYF. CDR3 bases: TGTGCCAGCAGCTTTAGCGGGTCAGAAGAAGAGACCCAATACTTC.

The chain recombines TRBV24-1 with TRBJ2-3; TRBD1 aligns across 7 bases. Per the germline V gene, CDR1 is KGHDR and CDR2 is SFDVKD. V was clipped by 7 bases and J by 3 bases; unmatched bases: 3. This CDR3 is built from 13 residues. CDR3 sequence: CATSPTGTDTQYF. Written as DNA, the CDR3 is TGTGCCACCAGCCCGACAGGGACAGATACGCAGTATTTT.

The DNA for the CDR3 is TGTGCCAGCAGCTTAGTCTCAGGGAACACTGAAGCTTTCTTT. This sequence encodes CASSLVSGNTEAFF. V gene TRBV13 combines with J gene TRBJ1-1; D gene ambiguous. Germline-derived CDR1 and CDR2 are PRHDT and FYEKMQ (reference sequence). This CDR3 spans 14 amino acids. Trimming pared 1 base from V and 1 base from J, leaving 7 bases between. Supplemented by reference TRBV13 and TRBJ1-1, the full variable domain reads AAGVIQSPRHLIKEKRETATLKCYPIPRHDTVYWYQQGPGQDPQFLISFYEKMQSDKGSIPDRFSAQQFSDYHSELNMSSLELGDSALYFCASSLVSGNTEAFFGQGTRLTVV.

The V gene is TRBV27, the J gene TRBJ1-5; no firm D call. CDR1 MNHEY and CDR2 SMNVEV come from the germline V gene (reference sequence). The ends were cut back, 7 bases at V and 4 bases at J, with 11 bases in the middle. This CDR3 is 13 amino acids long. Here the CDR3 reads CASKQAGNQPQHF. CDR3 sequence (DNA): TGTGCCAGCAAGCAGGCTGGGAATCAGCCCCAGCATTTT.